This TCR beta chain originates from a study of T cells in tuberculosis. The CDR3 spans 12 residues. Trimming left V 2 bases short and J 8 bases short, with 9 bases between. Germline V gene sequence: CDR1 ENHRY, CDR2 SYGVKD. The data were produced by immunoSEQ multiplex PCR, yet TCRdb's version contains in-frame clones alone and is incomplete. The repertoire holds around 26,000 clones, with around 94% as singletons. As for this clone: Its antigen is as yet unknown.

General study results and limits: Active tuberculosis alpha repertoires lay closer to GMM-specific TCRs than controls'.

Sequenced input: PBMCs. This clonotype was sampled from a donor aged 10-29 years with latent tuberculosis or without tuberculosis infection. Some clones in this sample may be carry-over from other donors' samples. The chain recombines TRBV10-3 with TRBJ1-1; possible D gene TRBD1, 5 bases. CDR3 loop: CAISETGHEAFF. The CDR3 nucleotides read TGTGCCATCAGTGAGACCGGACACGAAGCTTTCTTT.